The clone carrying this TCR beta chain was detected ten times or more. The antigen remains undetermined. The data belong to a study of regulatory T cells in long-lasting Graves disease. Looking at the study overall: Graves' patients diagnosed newly had used antithyroid drugs under 3 months. Overall study results and limits: Having few samples may have compromised the accuracy.

The sample's time point: newly diagnosed GD, antithyroid drugs for less than 3 months. RNA isolated from PBMCs was used to make the TCR library. It was American Thyroid Association guidelines that determined Graves' disease diagnosis. Researchers made TCR beta libraries by using iRepertoire HTBI primers and running Arm-PCR on CDR3 regions. MiXCR was run by TCRdb on the multiplex PCR reads, yielding one entry per CDR3 protein. The sample holds approximately 540,000 distinct CDR3 sequences; around 13% are singletons and the top ten take 7.5% to 9%. These data are also associated with another study on T cells in Graves' hyperthyroidism and ophthalmopathy.

Specimen: peripheral blood mononuclear cells (PBMCs), collected at new diagnosis, from a patient treated with antithyroid drugs. This clonotype was obtained from a woman aged 25 to 45 with Graves disease.

The CDR3 sequence is CATSVADSTDTQYF. The CDR3 bases are TGTGCCACCAGCGTAGCGGATAGCACAGATACGCAGTATTTT. This chain uses TRBV24-1 with TRBJ2-3; TRBD2 is a possible D gene (6 bases). The CDR3 is 14 residues long. Germline CDR1 is KGHDR and CDR2 is SFDVKD. Trimming took off 7 bases at V and 0 bases at J, with 10 bases between the two ends.